This T cell receptor beta chain was recovered during a study of blood T cell repertoires in COVID-19 (dated by TCRdb to the early 2020s). About the study as a whole: Collaborator samples came from the United States, Italy and Spain and covered acute and convalescent phases of COVID-19. The material from the prospective study consisted of cDNA or gDNA derived from T cells, B-cell-depleted T cells, or PBMCs. The repertoires were released in a freely available public database intended as a resource for research on the immune response to SARS-CoV-2. The sample metadata nearly always contained a de-identified subject ID, COVID-19 status, age in years and sex. HLA class I and class II types, where available, came from metadata supplied by the sample provider rather than from assay-based typing. Samples came from the ongoing ImmuneRACE study (first 160 participants) plus 1,254 subjects from 6 global collaborators. Deeply sampled blood TCRbeta repertoires from subjects exposed to, actively infected with, or recovered from COVID-19 were included in the dataset. Broader findings and caveats from the paper: Clinical and demographic metadata were provided uncurated, with the amount varying by source and participant.

TCRbeta CDR3 regions were amplified from genomic DNA using the immunoSEQ Assay, a bias-controlled multiplex PCR. Under the source paper's analysis protocol: The number of nucleated cells in each sample was estimated from the amplification of reference gene primers within the assay. To quantify the absolute abundance of each unique TCRbeta CDR3 rearrangement, sequence reads were collapsed and filtered. Productive Simpson clonality was computed per sample as the square root of Simpson's diversity index over productive rearrangements. TCRdb's version of the immuneACCESS table is confined to in-frame rearrangements and falls short of the full clone set. An unresolved V gene accounts for under half of the shortfall where checked; the remainder is of unknown origin. Clone size and V and J calls were adopted from that table, with D and trimming inferred from the DNA. The sample profile shows 150,000 or so clones; approximately 80% of them were found once. The ten largest account for 4.5% of the sample.

Whole blood was collected in K2EDTA tubes by collaborating institutions according to the institutions' own protocols. Collaborator samples were shipped for TCRbeta analysis as frozen whole blood, isolated PBMCs, or DNA extracted from either sample type. About this clone: What antigen it recognizes has not been identified. Nothing much larger sits one base from this clone, and base qualities are not available.

CDR1 KGHSH and CDR2 LQKENI are derived from the germline V gene. From cysteine to phenylalanine, the CDR3 is 17 amino acids long. Only the CDR3 region is kept as DNA, spanning 51 bases read in frame from base 1. Germline trimming: 3 bases from V, 5 bases from J; junction bases outside gene matches: 12. The sequence derives from an elderly woman with active or convalescent COVID-19. Sequenced material: peripheral blood. The chain joins TRBV18 to TRBJ1-2, with 10 middle bases fitting TRBD1. The DNA reads as follows: TGTGCCAGCTCACCCCAGAGGACAGGGGGGTTACGGTATGGCTACACCTTC. Its protein is CASSPQRTGGLRYGYTF.